The 24 T cell receptor beta chains given below trace back to one sample, sequenced in a study of blood T cells in healthy people across ages. Using a J-beta primer mix together with a sample-barcoded 5' primer, a second PCR was run for roughly 6 to 11 cycles. TCRdb reprocessed the 5' RACE reads via MiXCR and lists one record per CDR3 protein. The table has about 800,000 distinct CDR3 sequences, around a quarter seen once. The same data also contributed to another study, on T cells of mothers and their children.

The sequenced sample was blood. All receptors derive from a boy between 10 and 17 years old in good health.

At least ten counts were recorded for this clonotype. The chain couples TRBV5-1 to TRBJ2-1; possible D gene TRBD1, 5 bases. The CDR3 covers 16 residues. Germline CDR1 and CDR2: SGHRS and YFSETQ. Trimming took off 0 bases at V and 0 bases at J, with 10 bases between the two ends. CDR3 residues: CASSLGGTGSYNEQFF. The CDR3 DNA is TGCGCCAGCAGCTTGGGGGGCACCGGCTCCTACAATGAGCAGTTCTTC. The full variable domain, rest sourced from reference TRBV5-1 and TRBJ2-1, is KAGVTQTPRYLIKTRGQQVTLSCSPISGHRSVSWYQQTPGQGLQFLFEYFSETQRNKGNFPGRFSGRQFSNSRSEMNVSTLELGDSALYLCASSLGGTGSYNEQFFGPGTRLTVL.

In this sample, this clonotype turned up a few times. V and J are TRBV27 and TRBJ1-4; no clear D gene. Germline values: CDR1 MNHEY, CDR2 SMNVEV (reference sequence). This CDR3 contains 16 residues. The germline V and J ends were trimmed by 3 bases and 3 bases, with 14 bases remaining between them. The CDR3 coding sequence is TGTGCCAGCAGTTTGGCGTGGGGTTTAGCTAATGAAAAACTGTTTTTT. Amino acids: CASSLAWGLANEKLFF.

V and J are TRBV3-1 and TRBJ1-6; D is undetermined. CDR1 is LGHDT, CDR2 YNNKEL, per germline (reference sequence). The CDR3 is made up of 13 amino acids. V was cut by 7 bases and J by 9 bases, with 13 bases left in between. Here the CDR3 reads CASKWEGFSPLHF. CDR3 in DNA: TGTGCCAGCAAATGGGAGGGTTTTTCACCCCTCCACTTT.

This chain links TRBV29-1 with TRBJ2-3; TRBD2 agrees at 14 bases. After removal of 6 bases from V and 3 bases from J, the junction contained 5 bases not matched to a gene. Germline V lookup: CDR1 SQVTM, CDR2 ANQGSEA. This CDR3 is built from 15 residues. Written as DNA, the CDR3 is TGCAGCGTGAAGGGACTAGCGGGGGAGACAGATACGCAGTATTTT. This codes for CSVKGLAGETDTQYF.

This clonotype was counted between two and nine times. The rearrangement uses TRBV29-1 and TRBJ2-1; D possibly uses TRBD1 or TRBD2 (6 bases each). The CDR3 contains 13 residues. V shed 0 bases and J shed 6 bases, with 9 bases lying between them. The germline CDR1 and CDR2 sequences are SQVTM and ANQGSEA. The CDR3 region is CSVEDEGGNEQFF. Written as DNA, the CDR3 is TGCAGCGTTGAAGATGAGGGGGGCAATGAGCAGTTCTTC.

The table lists this clonotype with many counts. In DNA form, the CDR3 reads TGTGCCAGCAGTCCGGCGGGCACTGAAGCTTTCTTT. Translating gives CASSPAGTEAFF. The chain joins TRBV6-6 to TRBJ1-1, with D unresolved. Trimming took 5 bases from V and 4 from J, leaving 8 bases between them. The CDR3 sequence is 12 residues long. Per the germline V gene, CDR1 is MNHNY and CDR2 is SVGAGI (reference sequence).

CDR3 loop: CASSFGGVTEAFF. The CDR3 nucleotides read TGTGCCAGCAGCTTCGGGGGGGTGACTGAAGCTTTCTTT. The V and J genes are TRBV7-8 and TRBJ1-1, with D tentatively TRBD1 (5 bases). The CDR3 contains 13 residues. Germline V lookup: CDR1 SGHVS, CDR2 FQNEAQ. Trimming left V 3 bases short and J 5 bases short, with 10 bases between.

This sequence joins TRBV20-1 and TRBJ2-5, with no clear D. The end of the DNA is better explained by TRBJ2-7, so the J call may be wrong. Germline CDR1 and CDR2: DFQATT and SNEGSKA (reference sequence). This CDR3 region has 13 residues. The CDR3 sequence is CSARGGLGYEQYF. CDR3 DNA: TGCAGTGCTAGAGGAGGTTTGGGTTACGAGCAGTACTTC.

The chain joins TRBV7-6 to TRBJ2-1; possibly TRBD1 for D (6 bases). This CDR3 contains 16 residues. Deletions cut 6 bases from V and 3 bases from J, with 18 bases between. Germline values: CDR1 SGHVS, CDR2 FNYEAQ. The CDR3 reads CASSLRHTGFYNEQFF. The DNA for the CDR3 is TGTGCCAGCAGTTTAAGGCACACAGGGTTCTACAATGAGCAGTTCTTC.

The chain recombines TRBV28 with TRBJ1-2; perhaps TRBD1 as D (6 bases). The CDR3 contains 15 residues. Germline values: CDR1 MDHEN, CDR2 SYDVKM. V lost 0 bases and J lost 4, with 12 bases in between. The chain's CDR3 is CASSLWPGATYGYTF. DNA of the CDR3: TGTGCCAGCAGTTTATGGCCGGGGGCAACCTATGGCTACACCTTC.

The rearrangement joins TRBV7-8 to TRBJ2-1; D uncertain. Germline V CDR1 and CDR2: SGHVS, FQNEAQ. The CDR3 has 10 amino acids. Trimming shortened V by 3 bases and J by 8 bases, and 2 bases separated the two germline ends. The CDR3 here is CASSLDEQFF. The CDR3 DNA reads as TGTGCCAGCAGCTTGGATGAGCAGTTCTTC.

This clonotype was picked up a small number of times. This rearrangement joins TRBV5-1 to TRBJ2-7; 8 bases line up with TRBD1. The CDR3 totals 16 residues. CDR1 and CDR2 (germline): SGHRS, YFSETQ. With V trimmed by 4 bases and J by 9 bases, 18 bases remained unmatched. CDR3: CASSRGTGQDTASQYF. CDR3 coding DNA: TGCGCCAGCAGCCGAGGGACAGGCCAAGATACTGCGTCGCAGTACTTC.

The chain links TRBV5-1 to TRBJ2-1; tentatively, D is TRBD1 or TRBD2 (5 bases each). The CDR3 covers 15 residues. In germline, CDR1 is SGHRS, CDR2 YFSETQ. Trimming took 1 base from V and 2 from J, leaving 10 bases between them. The CDR3 loop reads CASSLYQGPYNEQFF. The CDR3 DNA follows: TGCGCCAGCAGCTTGTATCAGGGACCCTACAATGAGCAGTTCTTC.

A few counts support this clonotype. This chain uses TRBV20-1 with TRBJ2-4, with D uncertain. CDR3 length: 14 amino acids. V lost 4 bases and J lost 7, with 17 bases in between. Germline CDR1 DFQATT, CDR2 SNEGSKA (reference sequence). This CDR3 is CSATPLSIGNIQYF. CDR3 DNA: TGCAGTGCTACACCGTTATCTATCGGGAACATTCAGTACTTC.

This clonotype was seen just once. The J gene is TRBJ2-4, the V gene TRBV29-1, with D hard to call. Germline CDR1 SQVTM, CDR2 ANQGSEA. This CDR3 contains 13 residues. The V end was cut by 4 bases, the J end by 0 bases, with 7 bases between. As DNA, the CDR3 is TGCAGCGTTGTTGTGGTAGCCAAAAACATTCAGTACTTC. This sequence encodes CSVVVVAKNIQYF.

As concerns this clonotype: As the CDR3 is not closed by the conserved phenylalanine or tryptophan, this likely results from a read error. The chain has TRBV20-1 and TRBJ2-1; D is undetermined. This CDR3 comprises 14 residues. Germline CDR1 reads DFQATT; CDR2 reads SNEGSKA (reference sequence). Trimming shortened V by 3 bases and J by 3 bases, and 12 bases separated the two germline ends. CDR3 sequence: CSASPESFYNEQFS. CDR3 coding DNA: TGCAGTGCTAGTCCGGAGAGTTTCTACAATGAGCAGTTCTCC.

This clonotype has more than one count but fewer than ten. V is TRBV14 and J is TRBJ2-7, with 7 bases matching TRBD1. Germline assignment: CDR1 SGHDN and CDR2 FVKESK. Trimming at V came to 6 bases and at J to 3 bases, leaving 17 bases not matched to a gene. This CDR3 has 17 residues. The CDR3: CASSHNKMGDSSYEQYF. CDR3 sequence (DNA): TGTGCCAGCAGTCACAACAAAATGGGGGACAGTAGCTACGAGCAGTACTTC.

The chain links TRBV6-5 to TRBJ2-7; 7 positions match TRBD1. The CDR3 sequence is 14 residues long. CDR1 and CDR2 (germline): MNHEY, SVGAGI. With V trimmed by 5 bases and J by 4 bases, 8 bases remained unmatched. CDR3 amino acids: CASSPWDSLYEQYF. For the CDR3, the DNA is TGTGCCAGCAGTCCGTGGGACAGCCTGTACGAGCAGTACTTC.

The chain has TRBV20-1 and TRBJ1-2; D uncertain. This CDR3 contains 12 residues. The V and J ends lost 3 bases and 5 bases respectively, with 10 bases between them. CDR1 DFQATT and CDR2 SNEGSKA come from the germline V gene (reference sequence). This chain's CDR3 is CSARSVGYGYTF. The CDR3 DNA sequence: TGCAGTGCTAGGTCCGTAGGTTATGGCTACACCTTC.

The rearrangement uses TRBV20-1 and TRBJ2-7; D is undetermined. The CDR3 covers 15 residues. V was pared by 3 bases and J by 0 bases, with 15 bases between. The germline V gene encodes CDR1 DFQATT and CDR2 SNEGSKA (reference sequence). The CDR3 region is CSASPAPAYSYEQYF. The DNA of the CDR3 is TGCAGTGCTAGCCCCGCCCCGGCTTACTCCTACGAGCAGTACTTC.

CDR3 DNA sequence: TGCGCCAGCAGCTTCTCTTCGGCGGTGAACACTGAAGCTTTCTTT. It codes for CASSFSSAVNTEAFF. The chain combines TRBV5-1 with TRBJ1-1, with unresolved D. CDR1 is SGHRS, CDR2 YFSETQ, per germline. CDR3 length: 15 amino acids. Trimming removed 2 bases at V and 0 bases at J, with 11 bases between.

This clonotype was seen a handful of times. The rearrangement links TRBV18 to TRBJ1-2; 7 nucleotides agree with TRBD1. Per germline, CDR1 KGHSH and CDR2 LQKENI. The CDR3 runs 14 residues. V lost 3 bases and J lost 4; bases outside the gene matches: 5. CDR3 coding DNA: TGTGCCAGCTCACCTGACAGGGCAGTCTATGGCTACACCTTC. Translating it yields CASSPDRAVYGYTF.

The chain couples TRBV6-2 or TRBV6-3 to TRBJ2-3; D is uncertain. This CDR3 is built from 13 residues. Per germline, CDR1 MNHEY and CDR2 SVGEGT. Trimming took 2 bases from V and 3 from J, leaving 6 bases between them. In DNA, the CDR3 is TGTGCCAGCAGTTACGGCGAGACAGATACGCAGTATTTT. Translation gives CASSYGETDTQYF.

This clonotype was observed a handful of times. The V and J genes are TRBV6-5 and TRBJ2-1; TRBD1 matches at 9 bases. The V gene end was trimmed by 4 bases and the J gene end by 9 bases; junction bases not matched to a gene: 10. The germline gives CDR1 MNHEY, CDR2 SVGAGI. The CDR3 is made up of 15 amino acids. The chain's CDR3 is CASSSTGTGKGEQFF. Written as DNA, the CDR3 is TGTGCCAGCAGTTCCACCGGGACAGGGAAGGGTGAGCAGTTCTTC.